The next 23 T cell receptor beta chains were all read from a single sample in a study of blood T cell repertoires in COVID-19 (dated by TCRdb to the early 2020s). To prepare the library, the immunoSEQ multiplex PCR assay was applied. TCRdb took over this immuneACCESS table, retaining in-frame rearrangements with V and J assigned. Such tables are incomplete; in checked studies, under half of the missing clones stem from an unresolved V gene, and the remainder is unexplained. Present in this sample are about 160,000 clones, more than 75% of which were seen just once. Roughly 2.1% of the sample goes to the ten largest clones. The sequenced material came from peripheral blood. The receptor set was obtained from a man aged 18 to 29 with acute or convalescent COVID-19.

This clone was counted once. The chain employs TRBV7-9 and TRBJ2-4; D uncertain. Germline CDR1 SEHNR, CDR2 FQNEAQ (reference sequence). The ends were cut back, 3 bases at V and 8 bases at J, with 11 bases in the middle. The CDR3 has 13 amino acids. CDR3: CASSFYIQDIQYF. CDR3 bases: TGTGCCAGCAGCTTTTATATCCAGGACATTCAGTACTTC.

The rearrangement uses TRBV7-2 and TRBJ2-7, with D uncertain. V was cut by 4 bases and J by 6 bases, with 7 bases left in between. From germline, CDR1 is SGHTA and CDR2 FQGNSA. The CDR3 contains 11 residues. The CDR3 DNA is TGTGCCAGCAGCTCTACTATCGAGCAGTACTTC. It yields the protein CASSSTIEQYF. Complete variable domain (other parts from reference TRBV7-2 and TRBJ2-7): GAGVSQSPSNKVTEKGKDVELRCDPISGHTALYWYRQSLGQGLEFLIYFQGNSAPDKSGLPSDRFSAERTGGSVSTLTIQRTQQEDSAVYLCASSSTIEQYFGPGTRLTVT.

The chain uses TRBV30 and TRBJ2-1, with 8 positions matching TRBD2. Germline-derived CDR1 and CDR2 are GTSNPN and SVGIG (reference sequence). V dropped 4 bases and J dropped 12; count of bases not matched to a gene: 11. The CDR3 length is 13 residues. Written as DNA, the CDR3 is TGTGCCTGGACCGTATGGCGGGAGGCCGGGCAGTTCTTC. It specifies CAWTVWREAGQFF.

The V call is TRBV5-6, the J call TRBJ1-5, with a possible D match to TRBD1 (6 bases). Germline V lookup: CDR1 SGHDT, CDR2 YYEEEE. V lost 4 bases and J 3 bases, leaving 11 bases between the germline ends. The CDR3 length is 14 residues. CDR3 nucleotides: TGTGCCAGCAGCCTAAGGGACATCAATCAGCCCCAGCATTTT. Residues: CASSLRDINQPQHF.

This rearrangement joins TRBV11-2 to TRBJ1-1; 7 bases align to TRBD1. Germline V CDR1 and CDR2: SGHAT, FQNNGV. With 4 bases clipped from V and 1 base from J, the junction kept 6 bases outside the gene matches. The CDR3 runs to 15 residues. The DNA of the CDR3 is TGTGCCAGCAGCTCATACAGGGGCACGAACACTGAAGCTTTCTTT. It codes for CASSSYRGTNTEAFF.

The chain has TRBV27 and TRBJ1-1, with 9 bases that match TRBD1. CDR3 length equals 12 residues. Germline trimming cut 5 bases from V and 8 bases from J; bases unmatched to any gene: 3. Germline V gene data show CDR1 as MNHEY and CDR2 as SMNVEV (reference sequence). DNA for the CDR3: TGTGCCAGCAGTCAGGGGACAGGGGAAGCTTTCTTT. This gives the protein CASSQGTGEAFF.

The CDR3 loop reads CASSSGTGGETQYF. DNA for the CDR3: TGTGCCAGCAGCTCCGGGACGGGAGGGGAGACCCAGTACTTC. The V call is TRBV5-6, the J call TRBJ2-5; 8 bases fit TRBD2. This CDR3 has 14 residues. Germline V gene data show CDR1 as SGHDT and CDR2 as YYEEEE. V was pared by 3 bases and J by 5 bases, with 6 bases of the junction left unmatched. The full variable domain, completed using reference TRBV5-6 and TRBJ2-5, is DAGVTQSPTHLIKTRGQQVTLRCSPKSGHDTVSWYQQALGQGPQFIFQYYEEEERQRGNFPDRFSGHQFPNYSSELNVNALLLGDSALYLCASSSGTGGETQYFGPGTRLLVL.

This clone was recorded only once. This chain's CDR3 is CASSLGGVLAGGNEQFF. CDR3 bases: TGCGCCAGCAGCTTGGGTGGGGTCCTAGCGGGAGGCAATGAGCAGTTCTTC. The chain has TRBV5-1 and TRBJ2-1, with TRBD2 identical over 11 bases. The CDR3 loop spans 17 amino acids. Germline V gene lookup returns CDR1 SGHRS and CDR2 YFSETQ. The ends lost 0 bases at V and 6 bases at J; junction bases unmatched: 8.

This chain uses TRBV15 with TRBJ2-7; a possible D gene is TRBD1 (5 bases). Germline V gives CDR1 LNHNV, CDR2 YYDKDF (reference sequence). Trimming took off 0 bases at V and 6 bases at J, with 15 bases between the two ends. The CDR3 loop spans 15 amino acids. CDR3 amino acids: CATSRDKSGLGEQYF. The CDR3 coding sequence is TGTGCCACCAGCAGAGATAAGTCAGGGCTGGGCGAGCAGTACTTC.

V is TRBV14 and J is TRBJ2-7; 12 positions match TRBD2. V lost 5 bases to trimming and J lost 4 bases; unmatched junction nucleotides: 6. The CDR3 sequence is 15 residues long. Per germline, CDR1 SGHDN and CDR2 FVKESK. The CDR3, as DNA: TGTGCCAGCAGCGCTCAGACTAGCGGGAGTTACGAGCAGTACTTC. Translated: CASSAQTSGSYEQYF.

The J gene is TRBJ2-1, the V gene TRBV2; TRBD2 aligns across 12 bases. The CDR3 is 18 residues long. J was trimmed by 9 bases and V by 4 bases; bases with no gene match: 16. Germline assignment: CDR1 SNHLY and CDR2 FYNNEI. CDR3 loop: CASSVPHPSGGALPEQFF. The CDR3 DNA reads as TGTGCCAGCAGTGTACCTCATCCTAGCGGGGGGGCCTTACCTGAGCAGTTCTTC.

This chain connects TRBV5-6 to TRBJ1-1; TRBD1 matches at 8 bases. Germline V CDR1 and CDR2: SGHDT, YYEEEE. The V segment lost 4 bases and the J segment 5 bases; nucleotides outside the gene matches: 10. The CDR3 length is 15 residues. The CDR3 coding sequence is TGTGCCAGCAGCCTACTGGACAGGGAGAGGACTGAAGCTTTCTTT. It yields the protein CASSLLDRERTEAFF.

The count of this clone is one. Here the CDR3 reads CASSQDSTGNTIYF. The DNA for the CDR3 is TGTGCCAGCAGCCAAGATAGTACTGGAAACACCATATATTTT. The rearrangement joins TRBV4-2 to TRBJ1-3; D remains ambiguous. The CDR3 is 14 amino acids. Looked up from germline, CDR1 is LGHNA and CDR2 is YNFKEQ. V lost 0 bases and J lost 2, with 5 bases in between.

V usage is TRBV5-1 and J usage is TRBJ1-4; no firm D call. V was trimmed by 0 bases and J by 5 bases, leaving 8 bases between them. The CDR3 is made up of 14 amino acids. Germline V lookup: CDR1 SGHRS, CDR2 YFSETQ. CDR3 in amino acids: CASSLERPNEKLFF. CDR3 nucleotide sequence: TGCGCCAGCAGCTTGGAGCGGCCGAATGAAAAACTGTTTTTT.

CDR3 sequence: CASSITGFGYGYTF. The CDR3 DNA is TGTGCCAGCAGTATCACAGGGTTCGGCTATGGCTACACCTTC. The chain recombines TRBV27 with TRBJ1-2, with D possibly TRBD1 on 6 matching bases. CDR3 length: 14 amino acids. Looked up from germline, CDR1 is MNHEY and CDR2 is SMNVEV (reference sequence). With 5 bases removed from V and 4 bases from J, the gap between germline ends came to 14 bases.

The V gene is TRBV6-5, the J gene TRBJ1-2, with no clear D. The germline CDR1 and CDR2 sequences are MNHEY and SVGAGI. The CDR3 totals 14 residues. With 7 bases removed from V and 1 base from J, the gap between germline ends came to 13 bases. Written as DNA, the CDR3 is TGTGCCAGCATCGAGGGAGCGATTAACTATGGCTACACCTTC. Protein sequence: CASIEGAINYGYTF.

J is TRBJ1-2 and V is TRBV30; no firm D call. The V end was cut by 2 bases, the J end by 5 bases, with 12 bases between. The CDR3 is made up of 13 amino acids. CDR1 and CDR2 from the germline V gene are GTSNPN and SVGIG (reference sequence). The CDR3 DNA sequence: TGTGCCTGGAGTCCCGGAGAGACTTATGGCTACACCTTC. Encoded protein: CAWSPGETYGYTF.

The gene calls are TRBV3-1 (or the pseudogene TRBV3-2) and TRBJ1-1, with a tentative D call TRBD1 (5 bases). Germline assignment: CDR1 LGHDT and CDR2 YNNKEL (reference sequence). The ends were cut back, 5 bases at V and 5 bases at J, with 12 bases in the middle. The CDR3 totals 13 residues. The CDR3, as DNA: TGTGCCAGCAGCTTCAGGGTACAGACTGAAGCTTTCTTT. It encodes CASSFRVQTEAFF.

The chain has TRBV7-9 and TRBJ1-2; D not resolved. CDR3 length: 14 residues. Per germline, CDR1 SEHNR and CDR2 FQNEAQ (reference sequence). Trimming cost V 5 bases and J 8 bases, with 18 bases left between them. Here the CDR3 DNA reads TGTGCCAGCAGCCCCCCAGCACGGGGTAAGGGCTACACCTTC. This encodes CASSPPARGKGYTF.

The chain is built from TRBV6-2 or TRBV6-3 and TRBJ2-7, with D unresolved. Germline loops: CDR1 MNHEY, CDR2 SVGEGT. The CDR3 spans 12 residues. The V gene lost 2 bases and the J gene lost 1 base, with 3 bases spanning the gap. CDR3 in DNA: TGTGCCAGCAGTTACCCTTCCTACGAGCAGTACTTC. The encoded protein is CASSYPSYEQYF.

The chain has TRBV3-1 (or the pseudogene TRBV3-2) and TRBJ2-7, with D perhaps TRBD2 (5 bases). The CDR3 length is 13 residues. Germline loops: CDR1 LGHDT, CDR2 YNNKEL (reference sequence). Trimming shortened V by 6 bases and J by 5 bases, and 14 bases separated the two germline ends. As DNA, the CDR3 is TGTGCCAGCAGTTACTGGGCGGGCAACGAGCAGTACTTC. Translation: CASSYWAGNEQYF.

The gene calls are TRBV30 and TRBJ2-1, with D possibly matching TRBD1 (5 bases). CDR3 length equals 13 residues. Trimming shortened V by 0 bases and J by 5 bases, and 8 bases separated the two germline ends. Germline V gene lookup returns CDR1 GTSNPN and CDR2 SVGIG (reference sequence). CDR3 coding DNA: TGTGCCTGGAGTGTGGGGCAGGACAATGAGCAGTTCTTC. Amino acids: CAWSVGQDNEQFF.

This clone was detected only once. This chain connects TRBV15 to TRBJ1-5; a possible D gene is TRBD1 (5 bases). Germline CDR1 reads LNHNV; CDR2 reads YYDKDF (reference sequence). Trimming stripped 0 bases from V and 1 base from J, with 13 bases between. CDR3 length: 17 amino acids. For the CDR3, the DNA is TGTGCCACCAGCAGAGATGATTCGCCAGGGAGCAATCAGCCCCAGCATTTT. It translates to CATSRDDSPGSNQPQHF.